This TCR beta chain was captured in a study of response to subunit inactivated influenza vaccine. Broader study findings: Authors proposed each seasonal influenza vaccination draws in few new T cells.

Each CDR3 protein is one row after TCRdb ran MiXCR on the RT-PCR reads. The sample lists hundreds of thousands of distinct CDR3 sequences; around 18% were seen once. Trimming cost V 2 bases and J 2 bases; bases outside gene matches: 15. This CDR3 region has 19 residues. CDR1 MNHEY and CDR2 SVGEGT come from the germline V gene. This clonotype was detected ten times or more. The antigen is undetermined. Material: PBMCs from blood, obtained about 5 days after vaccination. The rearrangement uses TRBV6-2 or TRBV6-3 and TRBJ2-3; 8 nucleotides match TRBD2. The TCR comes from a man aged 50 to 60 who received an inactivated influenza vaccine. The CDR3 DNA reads TGTGCCAGCAGTTACGTGGCTGGTTTGAGCGGGGGATCCACAGATACGCAGTATTTT. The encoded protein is CASSYVAGLSGGSTDTQYF.